Listed below are T cell receptor beta chains from one sample, sequenced in a study of blood T cell repertoires in COVID-19. Sequencing was performed with immunoSEQ multiplex PCR; in TCRdb, only in-frame clones are kept and a portion is missing. Of about 110,000 clones listed, about nine tenths are singletons. The sequenced material came from peripheral blood. These receptors were obtained from a woman younger than 45 with acute or convalescent COVID-19. Each CDR3 is given with its conserved first and last residue. A D gene is named only where the DNA matches it firmly. Rows may omit the clone size; those that give it use once, few, many or a size class.

TRBV7-2	TRBJ1-5	few	NA	CASSISGVNQPQHF	TGTGCCAGCAGCATCTCGGGAGTAAATCAGCCCCAGCATTTT
TRBV5-1	TRBJ1-2	NA	TRBD1	CASSRDRDYGYTF	TGCGCCAGCAGCCGGGACAGGGACTATGGCTACACCTTC
TRBV4-3	TRBJ1-2	NA	TRBD1	CASSQRQGSGYGYTF	TGCGCCAGCAGCCAACGACAGGGGTCAGGCTATGGCTACACCTTC
TRBV2	TRBJ1-2	once	NA	CASSPIQGRNGYTF	TGTGCCAGCAGTCCTATACAGGGACGGAATGGCTACACCTTC
TRBV3-1/TRBV3-2	TRBJ1-1	NA	NA	CASTTGTTEAFF	TGTGCCAGCACCACAGGGACCACTGAAGCTTTCTTT
TRBV18	TRBJ2-1	NA	TRBD2	CASSLDGTSGGKSNEQFF	TGTGCCAGCTCACTGGACGGGACTAGCGGAGGGAAAAGCAATGAGCAGTTCTTC
TRBV14	TRBJ1-1	NA	TRBD1	CASSQTTGVAEAFF	TGTGCCAGCAGCCAAACTACAGGGGTCGCTGAAGCTTTCTTT
TRBV28	TRBJ1-1	NA	NA	CASSFRLHIEAFF	TGTGCCAGCAGTTTCAGGTTGCACATAGAAGCTTTCTTT
TRBV4-3	TRBJ2-7	NA	NA	CASSHGPPYEQYF	TGCGCCAGCAGCCATGGCCCACCTTACGAGCAGTACTTC
TRBV7-9	TRBJ2-7	NA	NA	CASSLGHKSSYEQYF	TGTGCCAGCAGCCTGGGACATAAGAGCTCCTACGAGCAGTACTTC
TRBV25-1	TRBJ1-5	NA	TRBD1	CASTAGTGNQPQHF	TGTGCCAGCACCGCCGGGACAGGCAATCAGCCCCAGCATTTT
TRBV28	TRBJ1-3	NA	TRBD1	CASSLIGGGGNTIYF	TGTGCCAGCAGTTTAATAGGGGGCGGTGGAAACACCATATATTTT
TRBV6-5	TRBJ1-3	NA	NA	CASSDAQTQGNTIYF	TGTGCCAGCAGCGACGCACAGACCCAGGGAAACACCATATATTTT
TRBV2	TRBJ2-7	NA	TRBD2	CASSERASGPYEQYF	TGTGCCAGCAGTGAGAGGGCTAGCGGACCCTACGAGCAGTACTTC
TRBV7-8	TRBJ1-2	NA	TRBD1	CASSADRGQGYGYTF	TGTGCCAGCAGCGCAGACAGGGGGCAAGGCTATGGCTACACCTTC
TRBV19	TRBJ1-2	NA	NA	CASSLVGGTNLYGYTF	TGTGCCAGTAGCCTAGTCGGCGGTACGAACCTCTATGGCTACACCTTC
TRBV5-1	TRBJ2-3	NA	NA	CASERDKTGDLITSTDTQYF	TGCGCCAGCGAGCGGGACAAGACAGGGGACCTGATTACTAGCACAGATACGCAGTATTTT
TRBV19	TRBJ1-2	NA	NA	CASSDSFYGYTF	TGTGCCAGTAGTGACTCCTTTTATGGCTACACCTTC
TRBV19	TRBJ1-1	NA	TRBD1	CASRPGQGAINTEAFF	TGTGCCAGTAGGCCGGGACAGGGGGCAATTAACACTGAAGCTTTCTTT
TRBV25-1	TRBJ1-1	once	NA	CASQLNTEAFF	TGTGCCAGCCAGTTGAACACTGAAGCTTTCTTT
TRBV30	TRBJ2-5	NA	TRBD2	CAWRLAGRETQYF	TGTGCCTGGCGACTAGCGGGACGGGAGACCCAGTACTTC
TRBV6-2/TRBV6-3	TRBJ1-5	NA	NA	CASSPTGFYQPQHF	TGTGCCAGCAGCCCAACAGGTTTCTATCAGCCCCAGCATTTT
TRBV3-1/TRBV3-2	TRBJ2-7	NA	TRBD2	CASSQTPAGGLYEQYF	TGTGCCAGCAGCCAAACACCAGCGGGGGGTCTCTACGAGCAGTACTTC
TRBV19	TRBJ2-7	NA	NA	CASSRLQTELSYEQYF	TGTGCCAGTAGTAGGTTACAGACAGAATTATCCTACGAGCAGTACTTC
TRBV9	TRBJ2-3	NA	NA	CASSVGSVFTDTQYF	TGTGCCAGCAGCGTAGGGTCGGTATTTACAGATACGCAGTATTTT
TRBV19	TRBJ1-6	NA	NA	CASSILRTHYNSPLHF	TGTGCCAGTAGTATCCTCAGGACACATTATAATTCACCCCTCCACTTT
TRBV7-3	TRBJ2-7	NA	NA	CASSPPPSSYEQYF	TGTGCCAGCAGCCCGCCCCCGAGCTCCTACGAGCAGTACTTC
TRBV7-2	TRBJ1-5	NA	TRBD1	CASSQTSGTGELTQHF	TGTGCCAGCAGCCAAACCTCCGGGACAGGGGAGTTGACCCAGCATTTT
TRBV4-2	TRBJ1-2	NA	TRBD1	CASRRGQGEWYGYTF	TGTGCCAGCAGGCGGGGACAGGGGGAGTGGTATGGCTACACCTTC
TRBV29-1	TRBJ2-1	NA	TRBD2	CSAEGLAGGGVHYEQFF	TGCAGCGCCGAGGGACTAGCGGGAGGGGGTGTACACTATGAGCAGTTCTTC
TRBV7-8	TRBJ2-2	NA	NA	CASSLVAVNTGELFF	TGTGCCAGCAGCTTAGTCGCAGTTAACACCGGGGAGCTGTTTTTT
TRBV6-2/TRBV6-3	TRBJ1-2	NA	NA	CASSYSRGGYTF	TGTGCCAGCAGTTACTCCAGGGGTGGCTACACCTTC
TRBV5-1	TRBJ1-1	NA	NA	CASSFSFQGVDTEAFF	TGCGCCAGCAGCTTTTCTTTCCAGGGCGTAGACACTGAAGCTTTCTTT
TRBV28	TRBJ1-2	NA	NA	CASSTGSSYGYTF	TGTGCCAGCAGTACAGGGTCATCTTATGGCTACACCTTC